The T cell receptor beta chain described here comes from a study of cytomegalovirus exposure and HLA in healthy donors. The overall study: Later, an analysis reported that the 110 or so validation repertoires had used the same platform as the 666 first-cohort repertoires. Points from the study as a whole: Most TCR sequences proved rare, with some public TCRs found in many donors. High specificity and sensitivity for cytomegalovirus status were reported for the classifier.

There are many counts of this clone. Its antigen is unknown. The method was immunoSEQ multiplex PCR; TCRdb's version includes in-frame clones alone and lacks a portion of them. This sample has 150,000 to 200,000 clones, with 65% to 90% found just once. Per germline, CDR1 LNHDA and CDR2 SQIVND (reference sequence). The CDR3 loop spans 12 amino acids. The V end was cut by 8 bases, the J end by 5 bases, with 10 bases between. The sequenced material came from PBMCs. The source is a woman aged 18-29 years in good health and CMV-seronegative. The chain couples TRBV19 to TRBJ1-5; D possibly corresponds to TRBD1 (5 bases). This CDR3 reads CASGGIDQPQHF. For the CDR3, the DNA is TGTGCCAGTGGGGGGATAGATCAGCCCCAGCATTTT. The full variable domain, in which reference TRBV19 and TRBJ1-5 provide the parts outside the CDR3, is DGGITQSPKYLFRKEGQNVTLSCEQNLNHDAMYWYRQDPGQGLRLIYYSQIVNDFQKGDIAEGYSVSREKKESFPLTVTSAQKNPTAFYLCASGGIDQPQHFGDGTRLSIL.